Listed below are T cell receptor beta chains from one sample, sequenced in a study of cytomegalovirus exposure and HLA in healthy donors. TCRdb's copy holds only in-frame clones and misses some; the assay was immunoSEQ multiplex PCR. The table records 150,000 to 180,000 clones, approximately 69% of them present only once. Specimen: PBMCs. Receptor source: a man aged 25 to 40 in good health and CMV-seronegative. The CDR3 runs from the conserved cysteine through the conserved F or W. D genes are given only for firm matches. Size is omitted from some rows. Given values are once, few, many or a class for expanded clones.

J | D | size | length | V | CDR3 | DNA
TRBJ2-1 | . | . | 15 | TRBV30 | CAWNTLQGSHNEQFF | TGTGCCTGGAACACACTGCAAGGTAGCCACAATGAGCAGTTCTTC
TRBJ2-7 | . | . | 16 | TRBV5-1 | CASSLSGTMNSYEQYF | TGCGCCAGCAGCTTATCCGGGACAATGAACTCCTACGAGCAGTACTTC
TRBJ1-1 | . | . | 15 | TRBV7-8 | CASSQARAANTEAFF | TGTGCCAGCAGCCAAGCTAGAGCTGCGAACACTGAAGCTTTCTTT
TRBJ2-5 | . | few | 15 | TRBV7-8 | CASSTVGRVQETQYF | TGTGCCAGCAGCACCGTAGGCAGGGTCCAAGAGACCCAGTACTTC
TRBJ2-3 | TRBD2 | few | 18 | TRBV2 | CASSALAGGLHGTDTQYF | TGTGCCAGCAGTGCCCTAGCGGGGGGCCTTCATGGGACAGATACGCAGTATTTT
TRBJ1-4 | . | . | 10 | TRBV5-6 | CASSRQPLFF | TGTGCCAGCAGCCGACAGCCTCTGTTTTTT
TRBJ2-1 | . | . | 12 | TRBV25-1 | CASSEFGDEQFF | TGTGCCAGCAGTGAATTCGGGGATGAGCAGTTCTTC
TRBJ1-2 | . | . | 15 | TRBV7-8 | CASSLALERNYGYTF | TGTGCCAGCAGCTTAGCGCTGGAGAGAAACTATGGCTACACCTTC
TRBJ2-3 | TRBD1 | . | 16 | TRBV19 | CASSTDGTGGGDTQYF | TGTGCCAGTAGTACAGACGGGACAGGGGGCGGGGATACGCAGTATTTT
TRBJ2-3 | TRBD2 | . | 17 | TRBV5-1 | CASSTRLAGDVIDTQYF | TGCGCCAGCAGCACACGACTAGCGGGGGATGTTATAGATACGCAGTATTTT